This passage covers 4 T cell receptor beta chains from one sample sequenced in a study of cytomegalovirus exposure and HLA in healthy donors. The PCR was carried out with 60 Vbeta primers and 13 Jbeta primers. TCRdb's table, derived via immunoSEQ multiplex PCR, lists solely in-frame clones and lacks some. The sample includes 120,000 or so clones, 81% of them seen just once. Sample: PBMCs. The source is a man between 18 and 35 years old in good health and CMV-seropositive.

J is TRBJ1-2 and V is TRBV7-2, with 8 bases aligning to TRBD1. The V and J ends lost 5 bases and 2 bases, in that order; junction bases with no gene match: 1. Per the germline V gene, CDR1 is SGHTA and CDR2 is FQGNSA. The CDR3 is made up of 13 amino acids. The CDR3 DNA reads TGTGCCAGCAGCCGGACAGGGAACTATGGCTACACCTTC. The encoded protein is CASSRTGNYGYTF.

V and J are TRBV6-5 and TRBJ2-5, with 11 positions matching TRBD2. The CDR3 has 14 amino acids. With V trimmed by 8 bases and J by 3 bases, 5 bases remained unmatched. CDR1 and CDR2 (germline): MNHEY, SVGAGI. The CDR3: CASGGSGGEETQYF. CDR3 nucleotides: TGTGCCAGCGGCGGTAGCGGGGGGGAAGAGACCCAGTACTTC.

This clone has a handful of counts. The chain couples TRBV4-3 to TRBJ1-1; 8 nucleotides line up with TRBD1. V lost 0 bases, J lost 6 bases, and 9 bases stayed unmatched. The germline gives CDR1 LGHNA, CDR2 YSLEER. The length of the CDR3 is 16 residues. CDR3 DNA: TGCGCCAGCAGCCAAGAGGGGACAGGATCCTCCGCTGAAGCTTTCTTT. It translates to CASSQEGTGSSAEAFF.

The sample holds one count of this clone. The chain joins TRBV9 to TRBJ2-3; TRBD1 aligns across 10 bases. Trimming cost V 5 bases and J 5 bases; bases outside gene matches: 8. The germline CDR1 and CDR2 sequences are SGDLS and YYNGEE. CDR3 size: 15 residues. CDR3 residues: CASSGMTGGLDTQYF. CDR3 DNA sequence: TGTGCCAGCAGTGGTATGACAGGGGGCCTAGATACGCAGTATTTT.